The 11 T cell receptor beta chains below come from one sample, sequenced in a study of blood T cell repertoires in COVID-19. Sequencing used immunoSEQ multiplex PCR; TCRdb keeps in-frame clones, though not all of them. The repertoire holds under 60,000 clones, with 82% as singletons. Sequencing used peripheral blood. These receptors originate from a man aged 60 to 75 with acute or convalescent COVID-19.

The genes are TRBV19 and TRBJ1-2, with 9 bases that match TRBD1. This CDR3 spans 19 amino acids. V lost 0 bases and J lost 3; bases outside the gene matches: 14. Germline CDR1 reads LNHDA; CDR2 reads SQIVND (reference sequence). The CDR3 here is CASSIDPGRTGDSDYGYTF. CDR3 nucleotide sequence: TGTGCCAGTAGTATAGACCCAGGGAGGACAGGGGATTCCGACTATGGCTACACCTTC.

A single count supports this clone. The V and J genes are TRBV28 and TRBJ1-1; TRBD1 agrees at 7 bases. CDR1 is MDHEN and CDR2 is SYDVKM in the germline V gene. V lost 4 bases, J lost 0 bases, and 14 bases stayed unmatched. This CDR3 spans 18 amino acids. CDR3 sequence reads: CASSSPFGVTGVNTEAFF. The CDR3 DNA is TGTGCCAGCAGTTCGCCCTTTGGGGTAACAGGGGTGAACACTGAAGCTTTCTTT. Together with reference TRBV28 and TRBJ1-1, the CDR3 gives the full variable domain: DVKVTQSSRYLVKRTGEKVFLECVQDMDHENMFWYRQDPGLGLRLIYFSYDVKMKEKGDIPEGYSVSREKKERFSLILESASTNQTSMYLCASSSPFGVTGVNTEAFFGQGTRLTVV.

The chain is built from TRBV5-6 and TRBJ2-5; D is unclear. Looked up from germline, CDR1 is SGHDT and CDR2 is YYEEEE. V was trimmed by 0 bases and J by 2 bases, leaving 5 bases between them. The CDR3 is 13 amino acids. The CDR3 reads CASSLAEQETQYF. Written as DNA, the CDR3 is TGTGCCAGCAGCTTGGCAGAACAAGAGACCCAGTACTTC.

The CDR3 DNA follows: TGCGCCAGCAGCTTGGGCCTGGGCTTCTCAGGGCACTCTGGAAACACCATATATTTT. Protein product: CASSLGLGFSGHSGNTIYF. V usage is TRBV5-1 and J usage is TRBJ1-3, with D perhaps TRBD1 (5 bases). Germline lookup yields CDR1 SGHRS and CDR2 YFSETQ. Trimming pared 0 bases from V and 0 bases from J, leaving 19 bases between. The CDR3 consists of 19 residues.

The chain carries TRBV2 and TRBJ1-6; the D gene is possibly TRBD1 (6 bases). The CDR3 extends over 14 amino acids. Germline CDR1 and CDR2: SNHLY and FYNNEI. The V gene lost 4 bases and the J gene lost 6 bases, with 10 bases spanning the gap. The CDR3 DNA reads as TGTGCCAGCAGTGGACAGGCTGTTAATTCACCCCTCCACTTT. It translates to CASSGQAVNSPLHF.

CDR3 nucleotide sequence: TGCGCCAGCAGCTACGGGGGACCCTACGAGCAGTACTTC. Amino acid sequence: CASSYGGPYEQYF. The chain is built from TRBV5-1 and TRBJ2-7, with a weak D call TRBD2 (6 bases). CDR1 is SGHRS, CDR2 YFSETQ, per germline. Trimming stripped 3 bases from V and 2 bases from J, with 9 bases between. The CDR3 contains 13 residues.

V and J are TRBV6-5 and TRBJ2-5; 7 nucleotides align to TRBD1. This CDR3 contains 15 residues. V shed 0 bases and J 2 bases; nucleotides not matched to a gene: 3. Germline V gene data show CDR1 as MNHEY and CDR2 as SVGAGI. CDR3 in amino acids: CASSYSPGQQETQYF. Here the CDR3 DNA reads TGTGCCAGCAGTTACTCCCCGGGACAGCAAGAGACCCAGTACTTC.

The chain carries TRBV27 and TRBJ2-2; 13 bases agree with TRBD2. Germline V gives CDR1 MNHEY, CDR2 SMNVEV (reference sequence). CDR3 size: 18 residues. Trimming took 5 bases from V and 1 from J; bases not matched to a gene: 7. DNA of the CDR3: TGTGCCAGCAGTACACTAGCGGGGGGGCCTTGGAACACCGGGGAGCTGTTTTTT. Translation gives CASSTLAGGPWNTGELFF.

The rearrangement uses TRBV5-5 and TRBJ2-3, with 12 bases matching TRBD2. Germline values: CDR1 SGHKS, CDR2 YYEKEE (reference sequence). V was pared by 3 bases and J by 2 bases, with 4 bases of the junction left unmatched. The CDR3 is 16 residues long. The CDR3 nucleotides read TGTGCCAGCAGCTCTAGCGGGGGGGATCTCACAGATACGCAGTATTTT. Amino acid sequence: CASSSSGGDLTDTQYF.

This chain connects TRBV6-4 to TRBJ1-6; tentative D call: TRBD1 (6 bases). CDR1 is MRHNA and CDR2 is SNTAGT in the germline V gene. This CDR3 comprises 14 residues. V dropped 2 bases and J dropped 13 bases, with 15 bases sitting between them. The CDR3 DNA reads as TGTGCCAGCAGTGACGCGGCAGACCAGGGGCCCCTCCACTTT. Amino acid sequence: CASSDAADQGPLHF.

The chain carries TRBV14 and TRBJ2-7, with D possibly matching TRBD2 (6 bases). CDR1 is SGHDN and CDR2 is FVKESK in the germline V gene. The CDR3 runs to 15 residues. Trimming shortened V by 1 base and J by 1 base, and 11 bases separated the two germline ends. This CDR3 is CASSQGTGESYEQYF. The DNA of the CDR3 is TGTGCCAGCAGCCAAGGGACGGGGGAGTCCTACGAGCAGTACTTC.